The following is a TCR beta chain sequence with its context. This clonotype was counted between two and nine times. Its antigen specificity is not known. Per-nucleotide qualities are absent, and no much larger clonotype sits a single base away. This sample was included in a study of T cells in Graves' hyperthyroidism and ophthalmopathy (dated 2019 in TCRdb). Broadly, across the study: Peripheral blood samples were taken at initial diagnosis, before any treatment was given. The 85 to 100 discovery patients were divided at random into training and test sets in a 7:3 ratio. To identify distinguishing TCR V-J signatures, a discovery cohort of some 99 patients was used, comprising 43 with Graves' ophthalmopathy and some 57 with stable Graves' hyperthyroidism. Following sampling, methimazole starting at 30 mg daily was given to hyperthyroidism patients, and high-dose intravenous methylprednisolone was given to ophthalmopathy patients. TCR Vbeta CDR3 sequencing of 135 peripheral blood samples (approximately 44 ophthalmopathy, 75 hyperthyroidism and roughly 17 progressor patients) is reported in the paper. In several Graves' hyperthyroidism patients, the study also compared T-cell repertoires from thyroid tissue with T-cell repertoires from blood. Prospective prediction of ophthalmopathy was tested in an independent validation cohort of 18 to 20 hyperthyroidism patients and approximately 17 patients who later progressed to ophthalmopathy.

The full study reports these points: Most expanded thyroid clonotypes (frequency above 0.001) were also found in blood, which suggests that blood repertoires may mirror thyroid immune responses. Ophthalmopathy was separated from stable hyperthyroidism by a 13 V-J signature model, with approximately 90% sensitivity and roughly 81% specificity obtained in cross-validation and 80%/75% obtained in testing. No statistical method was used to fix the sample size in advance, and group allocation was not hidden from the investigators. In validation, progression to ophthalmopathy was predicted by the model with 55% to 71% sensitivity and 72.22% specificity, a median of about 6.8 months before onset.

Sequences SEHNR (CDR1) and FQNEAQ (CDR2) are obtained from the germline V gene (reference sequence). The V end gives up 3 bases and the J end 5 bases, leaving 12 bases in the junction not matched to a gene. The CDR3 measures 16 amino acids from cysteine to phenylalanine. CDR3 DNA is the only sequence kept; it has 48 bases, read in frame from the first base. The TCR beta CDR3 regions were amplified from RNA transcripts. A first-round RT-PCR of the TCR CDR3 used the HTBI primer set with the Qiagen OneStep RT-PCR kit. The libraries were constructed in a second round of multiplex PCR and then size-selected and purified. Paired-end sequencing of the libraries was performed with 100 bp reads on an Illumina HiSeq2000. Turning to the authors' computational methods: SOAPnuke was used to process the raw data, throwing out any read that contained adapters or uncalled bases, had a mean Phred below 15, or lacked an exact constant-primer or identifier match. COPE v1.2.5 was used to merge high-quality paired reads, and clonotypes were defined as unique nucleotide sequences. MiTCR v1.1 was used to align the clonotypes against IMGT TRBV, TRBD and TRBJ reference segments. Analysis was restricted to V-J combinations with a frequency above 0.0001, which covered just over 98% of repertoires. The TCS score was defined as the ratio of F50 (clonal expansion) to E x V (chaos), calculated using BLOSUM62-based TCRdist between CDR3 peptides within each V-J. Welch's t-statistics and random forest reduced roughly 530 V-J features to roughly 13, which were used in a naive Bayes classifier (R e1071). Using fastp at Q25 and MiXCR, TCRdb reprocessed the public reads and kept productive beta chains. Rows merge per CDR3 protein into single entries with the most common DNA and genes. Clone size and V and J calls follow TCRdb, not the original study. The sample yields approximately 600,000 distinct CDR3 sequences; 20% were counted once. The ten largest clones represent under 35% of the sample.

Moderately to severely active disease, a Clinical Activity Score of at least 3, a NOSPECS grade of at least 4, and a duration under 3 months were present in ophthalmopathy patients. Patients with uncontrolled infections, other autoimmune diseases, pregnancy or lactation were excluded. Diagnoses were based on clinical symptoms, serum thyroxine and TRAb, thyroid ultrasound and orbital computed tomography. PBMCs were isolated from around 10 ml of fresh peripheral blood by Ficoll-Paque density gradient centrifugation. Total RNA was extracted using Trizol reagent, and RNA quality was assessed on an Agilent 2100 Bioanalyzer.

The chain couples TRBV7-9 to TRBJ2-7; 8 bases in the junction line up with TRBD1. The sample taken for sequencing was blood. The receptor was derived from a man between 25 and 39 years old with Graves' ophthalmopathy. Here the CDR3 is given as CASSLIATTGVNEQYF. The sequenced DNA: TGTGCCAGCAGCTTGATAGCAACGACAGGGGTAAACGAGCAGTACTTC.